This T cell receptor beta chain was sequenced for a study of blood T cells in healthy people across ages. Study-level background: Per two T cells, template switching captured roughly one barcoded beta molecule.

This clonotype showed up just a few times. Donors were systemically healthy Caucasian individuals from Russia aged roughly 6 to 100 years. With 7 bases removed from V and 7 bases from J, the gap between germline ends came to 19 bases. The CDR3 runs 13 residues. Germline V gene data show CDR1 as DFQATT and CDR2 as SNEGSKA (reference sequence). Then a second PCR, running roughly 7 to 11 cycles, was carried out with a sample-barcoded 5' primer and a J-beta primer mix. One entry per CDR3 protein results from TCRdb running MiXCR on the 5' RACE reads. The repertoire consists of 1.2 million to 1.5 million distinct CDR3 sequences, with 45% to 70% occurring once and the leading ten covering roughly 6.3%.

This TCR came from a man between 18 and 35 years old in good health. J is TRBJ1-2 and V is TRBV20-1; weak D call: TRBD1 (6 bases). Sequenced: blood. The CDR3 bases are TGCAGTGGCATAACATCCCGGGGGGCTGGCTACACCTTC. It translates to CSGITSRGAGYTF.